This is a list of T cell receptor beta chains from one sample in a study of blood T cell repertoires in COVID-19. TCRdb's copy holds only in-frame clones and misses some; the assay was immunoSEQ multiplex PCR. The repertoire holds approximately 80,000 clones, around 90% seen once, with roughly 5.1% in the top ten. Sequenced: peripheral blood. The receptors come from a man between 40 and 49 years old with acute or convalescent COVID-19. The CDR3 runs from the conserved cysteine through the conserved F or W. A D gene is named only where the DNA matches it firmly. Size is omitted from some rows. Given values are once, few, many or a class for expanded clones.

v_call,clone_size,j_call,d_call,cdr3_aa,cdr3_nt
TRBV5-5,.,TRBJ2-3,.,CASSTGGATDTQYF,TGTGCCAGCAGCACCGGTGGGGCCACAGATACGCAGTATTTT
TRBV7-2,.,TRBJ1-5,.,CASSPRVGNQPQHF,TGTGCCAGCAGCCCCAGGGTAGGCAATCAGCCCCAGCATTTT
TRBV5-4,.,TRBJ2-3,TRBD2,CASSLSSGGAGSTDTQYF,TGTGCCAGCAGCTTGTCTAGCGGGGGGGCCGGGAGCACAGATACGCAGTATTTT
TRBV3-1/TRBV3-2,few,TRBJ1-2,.,CASSQSRVLDGYTF,TGTGCCAGCAGCCAAAGCAGGGTGCTTGATGGCTACACCTTC
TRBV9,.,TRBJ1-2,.,CASSVDVGEGYGYTF,TGTGCCAGCAGCGTAGACGTTGGAGAGGGCTATGGCTACACCTTC
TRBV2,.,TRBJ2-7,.,CAINRDYEQYF,TGTGCCATCAACAGGGATTACGAGCAGTACTTC
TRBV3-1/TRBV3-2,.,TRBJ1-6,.,CASSQVRLNSPLHF,TGTGCCAGCAGCCAAGTGAGGCTAAATTCACCCCTCCACTTT
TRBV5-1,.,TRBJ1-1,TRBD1,CASSERQGVNTEAFF,TGCGCCAGCAGCGAAAGACAGGGAGTGAACACTGAAGCTTTCTTT
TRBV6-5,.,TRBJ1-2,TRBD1,CASQGARGYTF,TGTGCCAGCCAGGGGGCGCGAGGCTACACCTTC
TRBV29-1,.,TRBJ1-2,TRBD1,CSVAQYRGMDGYTF,TGCAGCGTTGCCCAATACAGGGGGATGGATGGCTACACCTTC
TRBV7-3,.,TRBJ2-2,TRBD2,CASSFGGSLTGELFF,TGTGCCAGCAGCTTCGGGGGGTCGCTCACCGGGGAGCTGTTTTTT
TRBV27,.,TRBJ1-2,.,CASSTHSGGYTF,TGTGCCAGCAGTACCCATTCGGGGGGCTACACCTTC
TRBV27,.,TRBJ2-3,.,CASSPKSTPPGTQYF,TGTGCCAGCAGTCCTAAGAGCACGCCGCCGGGTACGCAGTATTTT
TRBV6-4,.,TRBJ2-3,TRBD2,CASSDGTSGTDTQYF,TGTGCCAGCAGTGACGGGACTAGCGGGACAGATACGCAGTATTTT
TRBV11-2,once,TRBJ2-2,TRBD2,CASSLSTSVNTGELFF,TGTGCCAGCAGCTTATCGACTAGCGTTAACACCGGGGAGCTGTTTTTT
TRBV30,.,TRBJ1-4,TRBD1,CAYNRGSNEKLFF,TGTGCCTATAACAGGGGTTCTAATGAAAAACTGTTTTTT
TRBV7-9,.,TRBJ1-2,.,CASSLAPTTGNYGYTF,TGTGCCAGCAGCTTAGCCCCTACAACAGGGAACTATGGCTACACCTTC
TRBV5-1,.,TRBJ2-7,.,CASSPGQLYEQYF,TGCGCCAGCAGCCCTGGACAGTTGTACGAGCAGTACTTC
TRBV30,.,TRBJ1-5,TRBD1,CAWKTGGSNQPQHF,TGTGCCTGGAAGACAGGGGGCTCCAATCAGCCCCAGCATTTT
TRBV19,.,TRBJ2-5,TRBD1,CASSVDRDRGQETQYF,TGTGCCAGTAGTGTCGACCGGGACAGGGGGCAGGAGACCCAGTACTTC
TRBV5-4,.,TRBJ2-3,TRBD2,CASSPTPWAGVADTQYF,TGTGCCAGCAGCCCGACCCCCTGGGCGGGGGTTGCGGATACGCAGTATTTT
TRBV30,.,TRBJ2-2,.,CAWSVLAATGELFF,TGTGCCTGGAGTGTACTAGCAGCCACCGGGGAGCTGTTTTTT
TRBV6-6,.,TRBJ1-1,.,CASRNSEDTEAFF,TGTGCCAGCAGAAACTCGGAGGACACTGAAGCTTTCTTT
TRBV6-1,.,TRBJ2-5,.,CASSEVAGQETQYF,TGTGCCAGCAGTGAAGTGGCGGGCCAAGAGACCCAGTACTTC
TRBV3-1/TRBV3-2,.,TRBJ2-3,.,CASSQEGVASSDTQYF,TGTGCCAGCAGCCAAGAGGGAGTGGCTAGTTCGGATACGCAGTATTTT
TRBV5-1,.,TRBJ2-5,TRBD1,CASSKVTGDTETQYF,TGCGCCAGCAGCAAGGTTACAGGGGACACAGAGACCCAGTACTTC
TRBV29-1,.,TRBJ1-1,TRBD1,CSGRDRGTEAFF,TGCAGCGGACGGGACAGGGGAACTGAAGCTTTCTTT
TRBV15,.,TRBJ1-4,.,CASQQGNNEKLFF,TGTGCCTCACAACAGGGAAATAATGAAAAACTGTTTTTT
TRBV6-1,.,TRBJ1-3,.,CASSERQGNTIYF,TGTGCCAGCAGTGAAAGACAGGGAAACACCATATATTTT
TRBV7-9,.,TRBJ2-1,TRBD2,CASKETLAAYNEQFF,TGTGCCAGTAAAGAAACGCTAGCGGCCTACAATGAGCAGTTCTTC
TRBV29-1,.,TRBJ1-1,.,CSVLQGLNTEAFF,TGCAGCGTTTTACAGGGCCTGAACACTGAAGCTTTCTTT
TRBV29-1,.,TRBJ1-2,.,CSVEDREGYTF,TGCAGCGTTGAAGATCGAGAGGGCTACACCTTC
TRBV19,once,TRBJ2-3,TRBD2,CASSIDKSSGRDTQYF,TGTGCCAGTAGTATAGATAAGTCTAGCGGGAGGGATACGCAGTATTTT
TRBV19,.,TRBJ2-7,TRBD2,CASHPQGGLAGYEQYF,TGTGCCAGTCACCCCCAGGGGGGACTAGCGGGTTACGAGCAGTACTTC
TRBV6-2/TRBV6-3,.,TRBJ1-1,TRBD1,CASSSTGGEAFF,TGTGCCAGCAGTTCGACAGGGGGTGAAGCTTTCTTT
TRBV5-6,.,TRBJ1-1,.,CASSFSWAAEAFF,TGTGCCAGCAGCTTCAGCTGGGCTGCTGAAGCTTTCTTT
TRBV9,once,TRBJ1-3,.,CASSVAGGNTIYF,TGTGCCAGCAGCGTAGCAGGAGGGAACACCATATATTTT
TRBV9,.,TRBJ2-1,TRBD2,CASSEGLAGSLEQFF,TGTGCCAGCAGCGAAGGACTAGCGGGGTCTCTGGAGCAGTTCTTC
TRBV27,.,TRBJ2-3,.,CASSLSLAGDTQYF,TGTGCCAGCAGTTTAAGTCTAGCCGGAGATACGCAGTATTTT
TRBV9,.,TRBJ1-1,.,CASSVATDTEAFF,TGTGCCAGCAGCGTAGCTACGGACACTGAAGCTTTCTTT
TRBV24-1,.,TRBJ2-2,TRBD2,CATSDLVASGITGELFF,TGTGCCACCAGTGATTTGGTTGCTAGCGGGATAACCGGGGAGCTGTTTTTT
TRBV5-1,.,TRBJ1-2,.,CASSLAFGREKDGYTF,TGCGCCAGCAGCTTGGCCTTCGGGCGGGAAAAGGATGGCTACACCTTC
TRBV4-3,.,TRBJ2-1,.,CASSQDARGQYEQFF,TGCGCCAGCAGCCAAGATGCGCGGGGGCAGTATGAGCAGTTCTTC
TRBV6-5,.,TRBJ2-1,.,CASSYRGADEQFF,TGTGCCAGCAGTTATAGAGGCGCGGATGAGCAGTTCTTC
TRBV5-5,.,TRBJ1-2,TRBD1,CASSYDRGDYGYTF,TGTGCCAGCAGCTATGACAGGGGAGATTATGGCTACACCTTC
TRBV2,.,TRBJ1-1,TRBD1,CASSLDRGQPEAFF,TGTGCCAGCAGCTTGGACAGGGGGCAACCTGAAGCTTTCTTT
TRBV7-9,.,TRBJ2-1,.,CASSYPLRVAVYNEQFF,TGTGCCAGCAGCTACCCCTTGAGGGTAGCGGTCTACAATGAGCAGTTCTTC
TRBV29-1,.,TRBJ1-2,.,CSVDYYPVGEVGYTF,TGCAGCGTTGATTACTACCCAGTGGGAGAGGTGGGCTACACCTTC
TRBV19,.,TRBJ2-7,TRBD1,CASSRRSGTGTYEQYF,TGTGCCAGTAGTAGACGGTCCGGGACAGGGACCTACGAGCAGTACTTC
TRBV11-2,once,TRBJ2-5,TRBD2,CASSLGGTSGAQETQYF,TGTGCCAGCAGCTTGGGAGGGACTAGCGGGGCCCAAGAGACCCAGTACTTC
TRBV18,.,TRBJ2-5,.,CASSPGGGETQYF,TGTGCCAGCTCACCCGGCGGTGGAGAGACCCAGTACTTC
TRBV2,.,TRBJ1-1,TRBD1,CASSGRTGDPEAFF,TGTGCCAGCAGTGGTCGGACAGGGGACCCTGAAGCTTTCTTT
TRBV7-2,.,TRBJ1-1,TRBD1,CASSRRTGVMTEAFF,TGTGCCAGCAGCAGACGGACAGGGGTGATGACTGAAGCTTTCTTT
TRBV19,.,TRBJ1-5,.,CASSFQRNNQPQHF,TGTGCCAGTAGTTTTCAGCGAAACAATCAGCCCCAGCATTTT
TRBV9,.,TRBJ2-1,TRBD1,CASSTRGQDNNEQFF,TGTGCCAGCAGCACCCGAGGACAGGACAACAATGAGCAGTTCTTC